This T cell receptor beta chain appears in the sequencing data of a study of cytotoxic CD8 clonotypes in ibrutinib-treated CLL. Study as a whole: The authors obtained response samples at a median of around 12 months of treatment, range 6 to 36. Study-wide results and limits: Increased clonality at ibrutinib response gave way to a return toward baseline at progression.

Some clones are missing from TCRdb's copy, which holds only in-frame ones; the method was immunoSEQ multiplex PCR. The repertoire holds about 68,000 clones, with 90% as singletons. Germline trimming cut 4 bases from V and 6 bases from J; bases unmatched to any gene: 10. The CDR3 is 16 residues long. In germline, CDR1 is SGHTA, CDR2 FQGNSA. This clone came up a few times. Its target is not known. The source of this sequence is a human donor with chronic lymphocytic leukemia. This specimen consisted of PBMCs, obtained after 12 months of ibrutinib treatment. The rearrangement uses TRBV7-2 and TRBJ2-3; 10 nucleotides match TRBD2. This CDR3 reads CASSSPLAGRWDTQYF. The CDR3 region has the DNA TGTGCCAGCAGCTCCCCACTAGCGGGGCGCTGGGATACGCAGTATTTT.